Listed here are 28 T cell receptor beta chains from one sample, sequenced in a study of neurological immune-mediated disorders. TCRdb processed the 5' RACE reads anew with MiXCR; each CDR3 protein has one entry. The data contain about 76,000 distinct CDR3 sequences, about a sixth of them singletons. Specimen: PBMCs. These receptors were taken from a woman aged 40 to 50 in good health.

This clonotype was counted many times. The V and J genes are TRBV14 and TRBJ2-2; the D call may be TRBD1 or TRBD2 (7 bases each). Trimming removed 3 bases from V and 4 bases from J, with 12 bases in between. The germline CDR1 and CDR2 sequences are SGHDN and FVKESK. The CDR3 sequence is 15 residues long. The CDR3 spells CASSHQGGITGELFF. CDR3 bases: TGTGCCAGCAGCCACCAGGGGGGGATCACCGGGGAGCTGTTTTTT.

The table lists this clonotype with many counts. The chain employs TRBV7-2 and TRBJ1-4; TRBD1 is a possible D gene (6 bases). V lost 5 bases and J lost 5, with 12 bases in between. Germline CDR1 is SGHTA and CDR2 is FQGNSA. This CDR3 comprises 14 residues. CDR3 sequence: CASSRGGQNEKLFF. CDR3 DNA sequence: TGTGCCAGCAGCCGGGGGGGGCAGAATGAAAAACTGTTTTTT.

This clonotype has ten or more counts. The J gene is TRBJ1-5, the V gene TRBV6-6; weak D call: TRBD1 (6 bases). Trimming cost V 7 bases and J 5 bases, with 12 bases left between them. The CDR3 contains 13 residues. Germline CDR1 MNHNY, CDR2 SVGAGI (reference sequence). The CDR3 coding sequence is TGTGCCAGCAACCAGGGGATCGATCAGCCCCAGCATTTT. It codes for CASNQGIDQPQHF.

The rearrangement links TRBV6-2 or TRBV6-3 to TRBJ2-7; D is perhaps TRBD1 (6 bases). Germline loops: CDR1 MNHEY, CDR2 SVGEGT. The germline V and J ends were trimmed by 7 bases and 3 bases, with 16 bases remaining between them. The CDR3 has 14 residues. CDR3 loop: CASTSNRARYEQYF. CDR3 DNA sequence: TGTGCCAGCACTTCGAACAGGGCACGCTACGAGCAGTACTTC.

This clonotype was observed at least ten times. The chain combines TRBV7-2 with TRBJ1-5; D may be TRBD1 (5 bases). Germline CDR1 and CDR2: SGHTA and FQGNSA. The CDR3 is 14 amino acids. V lost 2 bases and J lost 6, with 11 bases in between. The CDR3 spells CASSLNQGGQPQHF. CDR3 nucleotide sequence: TGTGCCAGCAGCTTAAACCAGGGAGGTCAGCCCCAGCATTTT.

Many counts were recorded for this clonotype. V usage is TRBV5-6 and J usage is TRBJ2-3; 13 bases are shared with TRBD2. V shed 3 bases and J 7 bases; nucleotides not matched to a gene: 11. This CDR3 has 17 residues. Germline CDR1 is SGHDT and CDR2 is YYEEEE. This CDR3 is CASSSPSTSGGMNTQYF. DNA of the CDR3: TGTGCCAGCAGCTCCCCCTCGACTAGCGGGGGGATGAATACGCAGTATTTT.

This clonotype appeared many times. This chain uses TRBV6-1 with TRBJ1-4; TRBD1 aligns across 8 bases. Per germline, CDR1 MNHNS and CDR2 SASEGT. With V trimmed by 0 bases and J by 8 bases, 5 bases remained unmatched. There are 15 residues in the CDR3. CDR3 bases: TGTGCCAGCAGTGAAGCGCAGGGGGCATGGGAAAAACTGTTTTTT. Amino acids: CASSEAQGAWEKLFF.

This clonotype occurred many times. One junction end disagrees with the germline gene, perhaps due to a read error. This chain uses TRBV20-1 with TRBJ2-1; D possibly corresponds to TRBD2 (6 bases). The CDR3 length is 15 residues. CDR1 and CDR2 from the germline V gene are DFQATT and SNEGSKA (reference sequence). CDR3 loop: CSASPTGGEYNDQFF. CDR3 sequence (DNA): TGCAGTGCTAGTCCTACGGGCGGGGAGTACAATGATCAGTTCTTC.

This clonotype was counted a few times. This chain links TRBV6-5 with TRBJ2-2, with 8 bases matching TRBD1. The J segment lost 4 bases and the V segment lost 4 bases, leaving 5 bases of the junction unmatched. Germline lookup yields CDR1 MNHEY and CDR2 SVGAGI. The CDR3 runs 15 residues. This CDR3 reads CASSSTGGSTGELFF. The CDR3 DNA sequence: TGTGCCAGCAGTTCAACAGGGGGAAGCACCGGGGAGCTGTTTTTT.

This clonotype was seen ten or more times. The chain recombines TRBV7-2 with TRBJ1-2, with D possibly TRBD1 on 6 matching bases. CDR1 and CDR2 (germline): SGHTA, FQGNSA. This CDR3 comprises 14 residues. V was cut by 5 bases and J by 4 bases, with 14 bases left in between. CDR3 in DNA: TGTGCCAGCAGCACACAGGGCGGTAGCTATGGCTACACCTTC. It translates to CASSTQGGSYGYTF. The whole variable domain, remainder taken from reference TRBV7-2 and TRBJ1-2, is GAGVSQSPSNKVTEKGKDVELRCDPISGHTALYWYRQSLGQGLEFLIYFQGNSAPDKSGLPSDRFSAERTGGSVSTLTIQRTQQEDSAVYLCASSTQGGSYGYTFGSGTRLTVV.

This clonotype was observed many times. The chain uses TRBV4-3 and TRBJ1-6, with unresolved D. Between the trimmed V and J ends, which lost 0 bases and 7 bases, there was a span of 16 bases. The CDR3 has 17 amino acids. Germline CDR1 LGHNA, CDR2 YSLEER. CDR3 protein: CASSQDPGIEGNSPLHF. CDR3 nucleotides: TGCGCCAGCAGCCAAGATCCGGGGATTGAGGGAAATTCACCCCTCCACTTT.

This chain joins TRBV11-2 and TRBJ2-5, with unresolved D. This CDR3 has 15 residues. Trimming pared 5 bases from V and 2 bases from J, leaving 15 bases between. Germline CDR1 SGHAT, CDR2 FQNNGV. The CDR3 nucleotides read TGTGCCAGCAGCCGCGACCCCTACGGGCAAGAGACCCAGTACTTC. This encodes CASSRDPYGQETQYF.

This clonotype was seen many times. The chain carries TRBV20-1 and TRBJ2-5; TRBD2 matches at 7 bases. CDR3 length: 12 amino acids. Germline CDR1 reads DFQATT; CDR2 reads SNEGSKA (reference sequence). V lost 3 bases to trimming and J lost 5 bases; unmatched junction nucleotides: 3. The CDR3 DNA sequence: TGCAGTGCTAGTAGCGGGCCGGAGACCCAGTACTTC. Translating it yields CSASSGPETQYF.

The rearrangement joins TRBV5-1 to TRBJ2-7; D remains ambiguous. CDR1 and CDR2 from the germline V gene are SGHRS and YFSETQ. CDR3 length equals 14 residues. V shed 0 bases and J shed 3 bases, with 10 bases lying between them. The chain's CDR3 is CASSLAGQFYEQYF. The CDR3 region has the DNA TGCGCCAGCAGCTTGGCCGGCCAGTTCTACGAGCAGTACTTC.

This clonotype was seen ten or more times. V usage is TRBV29-1 and J usage is TRBJ2-3; D is ambiguous. The V gene lost 8 bases and the J gene lost 1 base, with 4 bases spanning the gap. There are 10 residues in the CDR3. CDR1 SQVTM and CDR2 ANQGSEA come from the germline V gene. CDR3 sequence: CSSGTDTQYF. CDR3 sequence (DNA): TGCAGCTCGGGCACAGATACGCAGTATTTT.

This clonotype was counted many times. V usage is TRBV5-1 and J usage is TRBJ2-3; perhaps TRBD1 as D (5 bases). This CDR3 region has 15 residues. Germline V lookup: CDR1 SGHRS, CDR2 YFSETQ. V was pared by 0 bases and J by 4 bases, with 12 bases between. For the CDR3, the DNA is TGCGCCAGCAGCTTGGAGGTGGGGCTGGCAGATACGCAGTATTTT. Protein product: CASSLEVGLADTQYF.

Ten or more counts support this clonotype. The chain employs TRBV15 and TRBJ2-2; 10 bases are a match to TRBD1. Germline trimming cut 2 bases from V and 5 bases from J; bases unmatched to any gene: 5. Germline V lookup: CDR1 LNHNV, CDR2 YYDKDF (reference sequence). The CDR3 is 16 residues long. The CDR3 region is CATSRRTGGRTGELFF. The DNA for the CDR3 is TGTGCCACCAGCAGACGGACAGGGGGGAGGACCGGGGAGCTGTTTTTT. The entire variable domain, with the rest obtained from reference TRBV15 and TRBJ2-2, is as follows: DAMVIQNPRYQVTQFGKPVTLSCSQTLNHNVMYWYQQKSSQAPKLLFHYYDKDFNNEADTPDNFQSRRPNTSFCFLDIRSPGLGDTAMYLCATSRRTGGRTGELFFGEGSRLTVL.

In the case of this clonotype: A read error may account for a junction end that differs from germline. V gene TRBV5-1 combines with J gene TRBJ2-1; 9 bases align to TRBD2. The CDR3 totals 15 residues. CDR1 and CDR2 from the germline V gene are SGHRS and YFSETQ. CDR3 region: CASSLAGGPWNEQFF. CDR3 DNA: TGCGCCAGCAGTTTGGCGGGGGGGCCATGGAATGAGCAGTTCTTC.

This clonotype was picked up many times. This rearrangement joins TRBV15 to TRBJ1-2; TRBD1 is a possible D gene (5 bases). This CDR3 contains 13 residues. The germline V and J ends were trimmed by 5 bases and 8 bases, with 15 bases remaining between them. In germline, CDR1 is LNHNV, CDR2 YYDKDF (reference sequence). The chain's CDR3 is CATSRDPEGGYTF. The DNA of the CDR3 is TGTGCCACCAGCCGGGACCCCGAGGGGGGCTACACCTTC.

This chain connects TRBV29-1 to TRBJ1-2, with D possibly being TRBD1 (6 bases). Between the trimmed V and J ends, which lost 5 bases and 6 bases, there was a span of 13 bases. This CDR3 has 12 amino acids. Germline V lookup: CDR1 SQVTM, CDR2 ANQGSEA. In DNA form, the CDR3 reads TGCAGCGTTCGACAGGCAGAAGATGGCTACACCTTC. It yields the protein CSVRQAEDGYTF.

This clonotype was counted only a few times. The rearrangement links TRBV6-2 or TRBV6-3 to TRBJ2-7, with no clear D. The V gene lost 6 bases and the J gene lost 0 bases, with 15 bases spanning the gap. The germline CDR1 and CDR2 sequences are MNHEY and SVGEGT. This CDR3 comprises 15 residues. The CDR3 region has the DNA TGTGCCAGCAGCCGGGCTGGAGACCTCTCCTACGAGCAGTACTTC. The encoded protein is CASSRAGDLSYEQYF.

At least ten counts were recorded for this clonotype. CDR3 nucleotides: TGCGCCAGCAGCTTGAGTATCCCGGGCGAACTGTTTTTT. As protein: CASSLSIPGELFF. The V gene is TRBV5-1, the J gene TRBJ1-4; no clear D gene. The CDR3 has 13 amino acids. Looked up from germline, CDR1 is SGHRS and CDR2 is YFSETQ. V lost 1 base to trimming and J lost 12 bases, with 13 bases between them.

The sample holds many counts of this clonotype. J is TRBJ2-3 and V is TRBV20-1, with a weak D call TRBD2 (6 bases). V was clipped by 6 bases and J by 5 bases, with 12 bases between them. In germline, CDR1 is DFQATT, CDR2 SNEGSKA (reference sequence). CDR3 length: 12 amino acids. CDR3 protein: CSAPRGKDTQYF. Written as DNA, the CDR3 is TGCAGTGCCCCTCGGGGGAAAGATACGCAGTATTTT.

This clonotype was counted a few times. This sequence joins TRBV20-1 and TRBJ2-1; tentatively, D is TRBD1 (5 bases). V dropped 6 bases and J dropped 7 bases, with 10 bases sitting between them. Germline V gene lookup returns CDR1 DFQATT and CDR2 SNEGSKA (reference sequence). This CDR3 region has 11 residues. CDR3 nucleotides: TGCAGTGCCACCCAGGGAAATGAGCAGTTCTTC. This codes for CSATQGNEQFF.

The sample holds many counts of this clonotype. The J gene is TRBJ1-5, the V gene TRBV20-1; D is uncertain. Germline CDR1 reads DFQATT; CDR2 reads SNEGSKA (reference sequence). This CDR3 is 15 amino acids long. Trimming pared 0 bases from V and 2 bases from J, leaving 11 bases between. The CDR3 nucleotides are TGCAGTGCTAGAGACTCGGGTGAGGGCAATCAGCCCCAGCATTTT. Protein product: CSARDSGEGNQPQHF.

V usage is TRBV7-3 and J usage is TRBJ2-1, with D maybe TRBD1 (5 bases). Germline CDR1 SGHTA, CDR2 FQGTGA. CDR3 length: 16 residues. Between the trimmed V and J ends, which lost 2 bases and 3 bases, there was a span of 14 bases. The CDR3: CASSLVSAGLYNEQFF. In DNA form, the CDR3 reads TGTGCCAGCAGCTTAGTGAGCGCAGGGCTCTACAATGAGCAGTTCTTC.

This clonotype was recorded many times. This chain links TRBV5-1 with TRBJ1-6, with D uncertain. Trimming stripped 1 base from V and 12 bases from J, with 11 bases between. CDR1 is SGHRS, CDR2 YFSETQ, per germline. The CDR3 totals 13 residues. This CDR3 reads CASSLYPREPLHF. DNA of the CDR3: TGCGCCAGCAGCTTGTATCCGAGGGAACCCCTCCACTTT.

As to this clonotype: A much larger clone lies one base from this, so it may be a read error. This chain uses TRBV12-3 or TRBV12-4 with TRBJ2-3; 9 nucleotides align to TRBD2. The CDR3 consists of 15 residues. The CDR3 coding sequence is TGTGACAGCAGGACCTTAGCGGGGGTGGGAGATACGCAGTATTTT. This translates into CDSRTLAGVGDTQYF.